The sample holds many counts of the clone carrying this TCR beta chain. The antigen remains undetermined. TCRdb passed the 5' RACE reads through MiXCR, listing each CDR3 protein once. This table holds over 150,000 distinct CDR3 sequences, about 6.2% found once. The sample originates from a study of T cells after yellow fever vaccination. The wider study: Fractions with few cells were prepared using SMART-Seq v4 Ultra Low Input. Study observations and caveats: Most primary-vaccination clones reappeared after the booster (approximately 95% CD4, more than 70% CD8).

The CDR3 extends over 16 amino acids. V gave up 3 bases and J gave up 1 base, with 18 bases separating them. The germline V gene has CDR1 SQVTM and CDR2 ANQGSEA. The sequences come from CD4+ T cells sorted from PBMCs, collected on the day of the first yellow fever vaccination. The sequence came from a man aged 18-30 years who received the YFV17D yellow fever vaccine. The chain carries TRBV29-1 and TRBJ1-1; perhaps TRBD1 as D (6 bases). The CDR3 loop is CSVDRAGWGANTEAFF. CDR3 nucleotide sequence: TGCAGCGTTGACAGAGCCGGGTGGGGGGCGAACACTGAAGCTTTCTTT.